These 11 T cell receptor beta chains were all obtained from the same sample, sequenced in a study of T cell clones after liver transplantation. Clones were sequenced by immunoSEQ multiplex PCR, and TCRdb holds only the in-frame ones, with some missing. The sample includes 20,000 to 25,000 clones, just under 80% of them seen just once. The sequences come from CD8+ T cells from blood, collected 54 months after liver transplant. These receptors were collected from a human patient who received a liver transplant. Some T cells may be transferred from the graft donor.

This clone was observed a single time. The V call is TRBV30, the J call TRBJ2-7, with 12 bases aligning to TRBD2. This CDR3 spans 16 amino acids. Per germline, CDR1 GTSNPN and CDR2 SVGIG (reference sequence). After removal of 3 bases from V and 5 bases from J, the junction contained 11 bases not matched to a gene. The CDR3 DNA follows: TGTGCCTGGAGGCTAGCGGGGGGGCTCCTGGAAAACGAGCAGTACTTC. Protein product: CAWRLAGGLLENEQYF.

This chain's CDR3 is CASSYSRGGSYNEQFF. CDR3 bases: TGTGCCAGCAGTTACTCGAGGGGGGGTTCCTACAATGAGCAGTTCTTC. This chain uses TRBV6-5 with TRBJ2-1, with TRBD2 as a possible D gene (7 bases). Trimming left V 0 bases short and J 1 base short, with 10 bases between. Germline CDR1 MNHEY, CDR2 SVGAGI. The CDR3 totals 16 residues.

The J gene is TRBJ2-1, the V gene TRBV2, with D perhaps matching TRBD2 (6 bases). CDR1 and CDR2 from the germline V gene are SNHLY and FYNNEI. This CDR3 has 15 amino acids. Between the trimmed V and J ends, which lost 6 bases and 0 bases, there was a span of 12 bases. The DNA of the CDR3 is TGTGCCAGCAGGGAGCGGGTACGCTCCTACAATGAGCAGTTCTTC. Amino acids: CASRERVRSYNEQFF.

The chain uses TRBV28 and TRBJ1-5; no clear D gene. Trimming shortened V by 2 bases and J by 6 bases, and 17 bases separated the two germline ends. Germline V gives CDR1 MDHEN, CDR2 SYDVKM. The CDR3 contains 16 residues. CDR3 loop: CASSLDVGRLGQPQHF. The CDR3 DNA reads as TGTGCCAGCAGTTTAGATGTAGGGAGGTTAGGTCAGCCCCAGCATTTT.

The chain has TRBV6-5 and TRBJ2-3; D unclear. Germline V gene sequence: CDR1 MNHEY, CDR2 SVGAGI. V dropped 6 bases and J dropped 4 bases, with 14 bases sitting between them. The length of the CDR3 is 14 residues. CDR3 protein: CASRDLLVADTQYF. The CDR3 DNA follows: TGTGCCAGCAGAGACCTTCTGGTGGCAGATACGCAGTATTTT.

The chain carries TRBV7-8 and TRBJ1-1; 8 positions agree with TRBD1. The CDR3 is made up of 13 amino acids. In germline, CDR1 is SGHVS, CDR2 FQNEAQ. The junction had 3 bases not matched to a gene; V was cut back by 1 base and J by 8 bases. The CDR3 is CASSLVAGGEAFF. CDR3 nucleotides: TGTGCCAGCAGCTTAGTGGCAGGGGGCGAAGCTTTCTTT.

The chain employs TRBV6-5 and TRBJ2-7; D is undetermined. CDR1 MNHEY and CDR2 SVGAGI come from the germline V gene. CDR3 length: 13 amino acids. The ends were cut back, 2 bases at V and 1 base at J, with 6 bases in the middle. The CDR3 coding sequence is TGTGCCAGCAGTTACCGAGGTTCCTACGAGCAGTACTTC. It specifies CASSYRGSYEQYF.

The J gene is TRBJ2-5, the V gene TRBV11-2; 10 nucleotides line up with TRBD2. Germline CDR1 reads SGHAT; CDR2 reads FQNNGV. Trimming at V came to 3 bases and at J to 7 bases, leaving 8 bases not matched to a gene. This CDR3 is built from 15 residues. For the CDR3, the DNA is TGTGCCAGCAGCTTTCTAGCGGGGGCGTCGGGGACCCAGTACTTC. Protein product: CASSFLAGASGTQYF.

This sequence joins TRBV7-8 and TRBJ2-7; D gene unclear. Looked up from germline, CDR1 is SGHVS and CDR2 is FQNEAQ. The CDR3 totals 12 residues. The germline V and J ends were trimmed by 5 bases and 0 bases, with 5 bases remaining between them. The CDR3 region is CASSGVSYEQYF. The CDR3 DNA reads TGTGCCAGCAGCGGCGTCTCCTACGAGCAGTACTTC.

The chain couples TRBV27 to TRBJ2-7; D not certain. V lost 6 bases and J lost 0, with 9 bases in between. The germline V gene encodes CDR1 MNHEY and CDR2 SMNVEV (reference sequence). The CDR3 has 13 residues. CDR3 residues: CASSAGPSYEQYF. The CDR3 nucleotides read TGTGCCAGCAGCGCCGGGCCCTCCTACGAGCAGTACTTC.

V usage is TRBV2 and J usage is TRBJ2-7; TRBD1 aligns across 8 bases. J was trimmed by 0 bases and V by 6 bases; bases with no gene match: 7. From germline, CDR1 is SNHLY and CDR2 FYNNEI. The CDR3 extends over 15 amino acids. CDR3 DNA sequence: TGTGCCAGCAGATTAACGACAGGGGCCTCCTACGAGCAGTACTTC. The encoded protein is CASRLTTGASYEQYF.